This is a list of T cell receptor beta chains from one sample in a study of T-cell memory formation after mild COVID-19. TCRdb reanalysed the 5' RACE reads using MiXCR and keeps one entry per CDR3 protein. In the table there are 300,000 to 350,000 distinct CDR3 sequences, under 15% of which are singletons. The specimen sequenced was PBMCs or a T cell subset sorted from them (not recorded which). The receptors were sampled from a man younger than 35 who had mild COVID-19 (a few samples of this study predate the infection). Cell type and time point are not known. Each CDR3 is given with its conserved first and last residue. The D gene is left open where the match is weak. Size tells how often a clone was seen (once, few, many) or the class of an expanded clone, and some rows leave it out.

J	D	V	size	DNA	CDR3
TRBJ1-4	NA	TRBV7-9	few	TGTGCCAGCAGCTTAGTTGCCGGTGAGGAAAAACTGTTTTTT	CASSLVAGEEKLFF
TRBJ2-7	TRBD2	TRBV4-1	NA	TGCGCCAGCAGCCAAGGAGGCGGGGGGGCCTACGAGCAGTACTTC	CASSQGGGGAYEQYF
TRBJ1-1	NA	TRBV27	NA	TGTGCCAGCAGTCTGCGGTCGAGGGACACTGAAGCTTTCTTT	CASSLRSRDTEAFF
TRBJ2-2	NA	TRBV5-6	NA	TGTGCCAGCAGCATCCGGGGCAACACCGGGGAGCTGTTTTTT	CASSIRGNTGELFF
TRBJ2-3	NA	TRBV12-3/TRBV12-4	NA	TGTGCCAGCAGCCCAGAATTGCGAGATACGCAGTATTTT	CASSPELRDTQYF
TRBJ2-7	NA	TRBV10-3	NA	TGTGCCATCAGTGTCAGGGGCTCCTACGAGCAGTACTTC	CAISVRGSYEQYF
TRBJ2-1	TRBD2	TRBV5-5	few	TGTGCCAGCAGCTTGGTTGCGGGGGTTCCTGAGCAGTTCTTC	CASSLVAGVPEQFF
TRBJ1-2	NA	TRBV14	NA	TGTGCCAGCAGTACTTATGGACAGCTCTATGGCTACACCTTC	CASSTYGQLYGYTF
TRBJ2-1	NA	TRBV12-3/TRBV12-4	few	TGTGCCAGCAGTATCACAGGGCGTGGGGATGAGCAGTTCTTC	CASSITGRGDEQFF
TRBJ1-2	TRBD1	TRBV4-1	few	TGCGCCAGCAGCCAGACTACAGGGGGGCGCTCCTATGGCTACACCTTC	CASSQTTGGRSYGYTF
TRBJ2-3	TRBD1	TRBV20-1	few	TGCAGCGCCGGGACAGGGTACACAGATACGCAGTATTTT	CSAGTGYTDTQYF
TRBJ2-1	NA	TRBV18	few	TGTGCCAGCTCACCACCGATGGCGAAGAGCTCCTACAATGAGCAGTTCTTC	CASSPPMAKSSYNEQFF
TRBJ2-1	TRBD2	TRBV28	many	TGTGCCAGCAGTTTCGGGGGGGTGTACAATGAGCAGTTCTTC	CASSFGGVYNEQFF
TRBJ1-4	TRBD1	TRBV5-1	many	TGCGCCAGCAGCTTGGGACAGGGGAGCAATGAAAAACTGTTTTTT	CASSLGQGSNEKLFF
TRBJ2-5	NA	TRBV11-2	few	TGTGCCAGCAGCTTAGGTTATGTTGCTAGAGAGACCCAGTACTTC	CASSLGYVARETQYF
TRBJ2-1	NA	TRBV7-6	few	TGTGCCAGCAGCGCGCCGGGACGACGCTCCTACAATGAGCAGTTCTTC	CASSAPGRRSYNEQFF
TRBJ1-1	NA	TRBV5-1	few	TGCGCCAGCAGCTTGGATCCTGACACTGAAGCTTTCTTT	CASSLDPDTEAFF
TRBJ1-1	TRBD1	TRBV5-1	NA	TGCGCCAGAGGGTTTGGGCAGGGGGCTTTGGACACTGAAGCTTTCTTT	CARGFGQGALDTEAFF
TRBJ1-2	NA	TRBV5-5	few	TGTGCCAGCAGCTTGGCCTGGGGGCAGGCCGATGGCTACACCTTC	CASSLAWGQADGYTF
TRBJ2-6	TRBD1	TRBV7-2	NA	TGTGCCAGCAGCCGGGACAGGGGCTCTGGGGCCAACGTCCTGACTTTC	CASSRDRGSGANVLTF
TRBJ2-3	NA	TRBV5-1	few	TGCGCCAGCAGCTTTCAGGGTCTTAGCACAGATACGCAGTATTTT	CASSFQGLSTDTQYF
TRBJ2-5	TRBD2	TRBV5-6	NA	TGTGCCAGCAGCTTGGAACTAGCGGAGACCCAGTACTTC	CASSLELAETQYF
TRBJ1-4	NA	TRBV20-1	NA	TGCAGTGCTAGAGGGCAGGGAGAAAAACTGTTTTTT	CSARGQGEKLFF
TRBJ2-7	TRBD1	TRBV6-5	few	TGTGCCAGCAGAAGGACAGGGGCCCAGGGCTACGAGCAGTACTTC	CASRRTGAQGYEQYF
TRBJ1-6	TRBD1	TRBV11-2	few	TGTGCCAGCAGCTTAGTACTTGAGGACAGGGAGGATTCACCCCTCCACTTT	CASSLVLEDREDSPLHF
TRBJ2-5	TRBD1	TRBV6-1	many	TGTGCCAGCAGTGAAGCCCCACAGGGGCCTCAAGAGACCCAGTACTTC	CASSEAPQGPQETQYF
TRBJ2-1	NA	TRBV5-1	NA	TGCGCCAGCAGCGTCGGACAGACCGTGGGGAATGAGCAGTTCTTC	CASSVGQTVGNEQFF
TRBJ2-7	TRBD1	TRBV7-3	NA	TGTGCCAGCAGCCGGGGACAGGGGATAAACGAGCAGTACTTC	CASSRGQGINEQYF
TRBJ1-1	NA	TRBV10-1	NA	TGCGCCAGCAGTGTCGGGGAAGACACTGAAGCTTTCTTT	CASSVGEDTEAFF
TRBJ2-3	NA	TRBV4-1	NA	TGCGCCAGCAGCACAGAACCTGAGGCCACAGATACGCAGTATTTT	CASSTEPEATDTQYF
TRBJ1-6	NA	TRBV7-2	few	TGTGCCAGCAGCTTGGGCCGCTTGCTCTCCTATAATTCACCCCTCCACTTT	CASSLGRLLSYNSPLHF
TRBJ2-3	NA	TRBV3-1	few	TGTGCCAGCAGCCAGGGGACACCCGGTATCACAGATACGCAGTATTTT	CASSQGTPGITDTQYF
TRBJ2-1	NA	TRBV6-2/TRBV6-3	many	TGTGCCAGCGAAGACGGGGGACTTTTGGTCTTC	CASEDGGLLVF
TRBJ2-1	NA	TRBV27	few	TGTGCCAGCAGTTTCAGGGGTCTTGAGCAGTTCTTC	CASSFRGLEQFF
TRBJ2-3	NA	TRBV4-2	few	TGTGCCAGCAGCCAAGACAGGGGCCTAGCATATACGCAGTATTTT	CASSQDRGLAYTQYF
TRBJ1-2	NA	TRBV20-1	few	TGCAGTGCCGTACCGGGACGGCGGACGCGTAACTATGGCTACACCTTC	CSAVPGRRTRNYGYTF
TRBJ2-1	TRBD2	TRBV7-2	many	TGTGCCAGCAGCTTATTTAGCGGGGGGGTGGATGAGCAGTTCTTC	CASSLFSGGVDEQFF
TRBJ1-5	NA	TRBV4-1	few	TGCGCCAGCAGCCAAGGATCCTCCATGCGGCCCCAGCATTTT	CASSQGSSMRPQHF
TRBJ1-2	NA	TRBV21-1	few	TGTGCCAGCAGTGTCATGCAACATCATGACGGCTACACCTTC	CASSVMQHHDGYTF
TRBJ2-5	NA	TRBV10-3	few	TGTGCCATCAGTTCAACCGGCCAGGAAGAGACCCAGTACTTC	CAISSTGQEETQYF
TRBJ1-2	NA	TRBV10-3	few	TGTGCCATCAGACGGACAGCTTATGGCTACACCTTC	CAIRRTAYGYTF
TRBJ2-3	TRBD1	TRBV9	NA	TGTGCCAGCAGCTACGGACAGGGAGGAGTAGATACGCAGTATTTT	CASSYGQGGVDTQYF
TRBJ1-1	TRBD1	TRBV5-6	few	TGTGCCACACAAACAGGGGGCACTGAAGCTTTCTTT	CATQTGGTEAFF
TRBJ2-7	NA	TRBV5-1	many	TGCGCCAGCAGCTTGGGTCCAGGGATGGCCTACGAGCAGTACTTC	CASSLGPGMAYEQYF
TRBJ1-1	NA	TRBV6-5	many	TGTGCCAGCAGACAATCGGGGACTCTACCGAAAGCTTTCTTT	CASRQSGTLPKAFF
TRBJ1-5	NA	TRBV20-1	NA	TGCAGTGCTACGGTCCAGAGCGATCAGCCCCAGCATTTT	CSATVQSDQPQHF
TRBJ2-5	NA	TRBV7-9	many	TGTGCCAGCAGACAGGGTCCGGAGACCCAGTACTTC	CASRQGPETQYF